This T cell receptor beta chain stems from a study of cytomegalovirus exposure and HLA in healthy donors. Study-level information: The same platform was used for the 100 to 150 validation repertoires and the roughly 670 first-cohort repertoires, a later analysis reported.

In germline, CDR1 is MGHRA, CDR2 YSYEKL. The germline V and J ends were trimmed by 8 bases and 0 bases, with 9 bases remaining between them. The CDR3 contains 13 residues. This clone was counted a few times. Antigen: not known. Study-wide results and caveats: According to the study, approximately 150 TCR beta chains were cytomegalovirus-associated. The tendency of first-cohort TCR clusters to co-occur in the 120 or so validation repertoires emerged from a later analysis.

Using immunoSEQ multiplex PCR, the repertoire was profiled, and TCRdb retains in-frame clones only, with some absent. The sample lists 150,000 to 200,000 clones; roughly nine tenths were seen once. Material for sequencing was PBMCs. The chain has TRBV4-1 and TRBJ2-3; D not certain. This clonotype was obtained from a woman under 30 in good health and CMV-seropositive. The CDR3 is CASGLSSTDTQYF. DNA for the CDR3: TGCGCCAGCGGTCTTAGTAGCACAGATACGCAGTATTTT.